Below, 10 T cell receptor beta chains from the same sample are listed, as sequenced in a study of CD8+ T cells in alopecia areata. It was cDNA, reverse transcribed from extracted RNA, that served as the sequencing template. Generated by immunoSEQ multiplex PCR, the TCRdb table keeps only in-frame clones and is missing some. This table holds more than 150,000 clones, less than 65% found once. Material: CD8+ T cells sorted from blood, obtained at week 0. These receptors were collected from a human donor with alopecia areata.

Only a few counts were recorded for this clone. The rearrangement uses TRBV29-1 and TRBJ1-2; the D is unclear. V dropped 2 bases and J dropped 4 bases, with 14 bases sitting between them. The CDR3 runs to 14 residues. CDR1 and CDR2 (germline): SQVTM, ANQGSEA. The CDR3 reads CSVESQPDPYGYTF. DNA of the CDR3: TGCAGCGTTGAATCTCAACCCGACCCCTATGGCTACACCTTC.

In its sample, this clone was seen many times. The chain combines TRBV4-1 with TRBJ2-1, with 8 bases fitting TRBD1. This CDR3 is built from 14 residues. Germline V gene lookup returns CDR1 MGHRA and CDR2 YSYEKL. Unmatched junction bases numbered 3, after V lost 3 bases and J lost 5 bases. The CDR3 here is CASSQQDRDNEQFF. In DNA form, the CDR3 reads TGCGCCAGCAGCCAGCAGGACAGGGACAATGAGCAGTTCTTC.

This clone was picked up a small number of times. The V gene is TRBV14, the J gene TRBJ1-2; 9 positions match TRBD1. Losses at the gene ends were 1 base for V and 6 bases for J; bases not matched to a gene: 12. The CDR3 is 17 residues long. Germline loops: CDR1 SGHDN, CDR2 FVKESK. CDR3 in amino acids: CASSQALTGTGIDGYTF. The CDR3 bases are TGTGCCAGCAGCCAAGCCCTCACCGGGACAGGGATAGATGGCTACACCTTC. The whole variable domain, filled in from reference TRBV14 and TRBJ1-2, reads EAGVTQFPSHSVIEKGQTVTLRCDPISGHDNLYWYRRVMGKEIKFLLHFVKESKQDESGMPNNRFLAERTGGTYSTLKVQPAELEDSGVYFCASSQALTGTGIDGYTFGSGTRLTVV.

This clone was recorded a few times. This sequence joins TRBV4-3 and TRBJ2-3, with 10 positions matching TRBD2. CDR1 is LGHNA, CDR2 YSLEER, per germline. V shed 0 bases, J shed 5 bases, and the junction held 8 bases outside the gene matches. The CDR3 consists of 17 residues. The CDR3 loop is CASSQDGLAGAGDTQYF. DNA for the CDR3: TGCGCCAGCAGCCAAGATGGCCTAGCGGGGGCGGGAGATACGCAGTATTTT.

V and J are TRBV19 and TRBJ2-1; possible D gene TRBD2, 6 bases. Germline lookup yields CDR1 LNHDA and CDR2 SQIVND (reference sequence). V was trimmed by 5 bases and J by 4 bases, leaving 9 bases between them. There are 13 residues in the CDR3. The CDR3 is CASSPGGYNEQFF. The CDR3 DNA reads as TGTGCCAGTAGTCCCGGGGGATACAATGAGCAGTTCTTC.

The rearrangement uses TRBV6-5 and TRBJ2-5; the D is unclear. V was clipped by 0 bases and J by 2 bases, with 10 bases between them. CDR1 and CDR2 (germline): MNHEY, SVGAGI. This CDR3 spans 15 amino acids. CDR3 sequence (DNA): TGTGCCAGCAGTTACTCGGGGAACGAACAAGAGACCCAGTACTTC. Its protein product is CASSYSGNEQETQYF.

The chain links TRBV29-1 to TRBJ2-1; a possible D gene is TRBD1 (5 bases). Looked up from germline, CDR1 is SQVTM and CDR2 is ANQGSEA. This CDR3 is 11 amino acids long. The ends were cut back, 2 bases at V and 6 bases at J, with 5 bases in the middle. CDR3 nucleotides: TGCAGCGTTGAACAGGGCAATGAGCAGTTCTTC. This encodes CSVEQGNEQFF.

This clone was detected only a few times. The rearrangement uses TRBV4-3 and TRBJ1-2, with D hard to call. Per germline, CDR1 LGHNA and CDR2 YSLEER. The CDR3 loop spans 13 amino acids. V dropped 1 base and J dropped 5 bases, with 8 bases sitting between them. As DNA, the CDR3 is TGCGCCAGCAGCCAAGGTCTGATTTATGGCTACACCTTC. This gives the protein CASSQGLIYGYTF.

The V call is TRBV29-1, the J call TRBJ2-7; the match to TRBD1 covers 10 bases. There are 14 residues in the CDR3. V was pared by 5 bases and J by 4 bases, with 8 bases of the junction left unmatched. CDR1 and CDR2 from the germline V gene are SQVTM and ANQGSEA. In nucleotides, the CDR3 is TGCAGCGTTCTGACGACAGGGGGCAAGTACGAGCAGTACTTC. Its protein is CSVLTTGGKYEQYF.

This clone was recorded only once. The chain carries TRBV4-1 and TRBJ1-2, with 8 positions matching TRBD1. Germline loops: CDR1 MGHRA, CDR2 YSYEKL. The CDR3 loop spans 15 amino acids. With V trimmed by 4 bases and J by 4 bases, 8 bases remained unmatched. This CDR3 reads CASSPMSGGVYGYTF. The DNA for the CDR3 is TGCGCCAGCAGCCCCATGTCAGGGGGCGTCTATGGCTACACCTTC.